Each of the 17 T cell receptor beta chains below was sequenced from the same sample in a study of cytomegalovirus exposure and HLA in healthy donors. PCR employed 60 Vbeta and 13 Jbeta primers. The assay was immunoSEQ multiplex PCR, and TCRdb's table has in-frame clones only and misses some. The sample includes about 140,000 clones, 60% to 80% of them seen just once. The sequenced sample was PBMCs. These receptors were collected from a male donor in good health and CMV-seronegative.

The DNA of the CDR3 is TGCAGCGTTGAAGCGAGGGGACAGGGCTACACCTTC. It codes for CSVEARGQGYTF. The V call is TRBV29-1, the J call TRBJ1-2; 7 bases fit TRBD1. The CDR3 is 12 residues long. V lost 1 base, J lost 8 bases, and 4 bases stayed unmatched. CDR1 is SQVTM, CDR2 ANQGSEA, per germline.

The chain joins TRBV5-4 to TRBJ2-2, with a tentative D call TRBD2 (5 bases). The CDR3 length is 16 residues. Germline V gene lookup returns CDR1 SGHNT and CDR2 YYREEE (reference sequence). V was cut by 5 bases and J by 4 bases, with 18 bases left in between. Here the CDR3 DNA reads TGTGCCAGCAGTCCCAATCGGGGAGTGATCACCGGGGAGCTGTTTTTT. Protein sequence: CASSPNRGVITGELFF.

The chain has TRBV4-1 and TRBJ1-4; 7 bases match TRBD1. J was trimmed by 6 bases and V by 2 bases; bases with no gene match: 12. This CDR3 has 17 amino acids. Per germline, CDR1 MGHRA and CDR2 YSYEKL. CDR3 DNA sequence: TGCGCCAGCAGCCAACGACCTGTAGGGGGCGGAGATGAAAAACTGTTTTTT. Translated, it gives CASSQRPVGGGDEKLFF.

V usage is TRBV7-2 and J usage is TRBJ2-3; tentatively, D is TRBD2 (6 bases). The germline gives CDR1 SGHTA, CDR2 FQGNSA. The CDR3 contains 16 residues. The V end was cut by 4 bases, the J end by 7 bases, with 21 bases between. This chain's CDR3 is CASSSTGTSGVYTQYF. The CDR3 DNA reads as TGTGCCAGCAGCTCTACCGGGACGTCGGGAGTCTATACGCAGTATTTT.

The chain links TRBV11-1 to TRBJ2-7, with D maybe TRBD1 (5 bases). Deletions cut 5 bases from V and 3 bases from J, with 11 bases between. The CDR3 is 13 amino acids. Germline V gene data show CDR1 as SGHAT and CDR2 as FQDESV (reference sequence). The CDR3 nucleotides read TGTGCCAGCAGCGTAGTAGGACACTACGAGCAGTACTTC. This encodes CASSVVGHYEQYF.

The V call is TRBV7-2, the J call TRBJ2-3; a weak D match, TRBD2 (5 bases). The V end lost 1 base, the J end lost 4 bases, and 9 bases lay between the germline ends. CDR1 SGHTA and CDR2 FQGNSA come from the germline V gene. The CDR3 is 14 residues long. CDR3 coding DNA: TGTGCCAGCAGCTTAGACCCTAGCTCAGATACGCAGTATTTT. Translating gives CASSLDPSSDTQYF.

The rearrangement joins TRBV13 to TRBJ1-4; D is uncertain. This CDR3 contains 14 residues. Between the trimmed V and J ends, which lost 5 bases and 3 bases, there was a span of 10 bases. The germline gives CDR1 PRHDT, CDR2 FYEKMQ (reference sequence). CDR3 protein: CASSTRSANEKLFF. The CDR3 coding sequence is TGTGCCAGCAGCACGAGGAGTGCTAATGAAAAACTGTTTTTT.

CDR3 region: CASSLTGSSYNEQFF. The CDR3 DNA reads as TGCGCCAGCAGCTTGACGGGGAGCTCCTACAATGAGCAGTTCTTC. This chain links TRBV5-1 with TRBJ2-1, with D possibly TRBD2 on 5 matching bases. Germline CDR1 SGHRS, CDR2 YFSETQ. The CDR3 is made up of 15 amino acids. V lost 1 base and J lost 0, with 8 bases in between.

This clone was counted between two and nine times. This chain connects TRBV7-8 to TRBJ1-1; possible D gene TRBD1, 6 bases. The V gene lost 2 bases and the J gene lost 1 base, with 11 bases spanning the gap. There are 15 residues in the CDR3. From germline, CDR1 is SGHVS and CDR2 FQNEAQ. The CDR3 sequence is CASSLLRTANTEAFF. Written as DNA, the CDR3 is TGTGCCAGCAGCTTATTACGGACAGCGAACACTGAAGCTTTCTTT.

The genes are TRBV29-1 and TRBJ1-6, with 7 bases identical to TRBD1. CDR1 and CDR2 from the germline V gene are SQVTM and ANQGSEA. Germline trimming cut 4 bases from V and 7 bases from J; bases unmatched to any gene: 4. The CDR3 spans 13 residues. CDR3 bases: TGCAGCGTTGGGGACAGAGAGAATTCACCCCTCCACTTT. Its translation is CSVGDRENSPLHF. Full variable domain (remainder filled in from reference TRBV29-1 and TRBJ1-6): SAVISQKPSRDICQRGTSLTIQCQVDSQVTMMFWYRQQPGQSLTLIATANQGSEATYESGFVIDKFPISRPNLTFSTLTVSNMSPEDSSIYLCSVGDRENSPLHFGNGTRLTVT.

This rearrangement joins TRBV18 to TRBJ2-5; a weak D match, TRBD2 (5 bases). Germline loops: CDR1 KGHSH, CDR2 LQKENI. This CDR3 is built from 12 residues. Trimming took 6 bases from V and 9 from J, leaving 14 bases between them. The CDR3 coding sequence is TGTGCCAGCTCCCCTAACGGGGAAGCCCAGTACTTC. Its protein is CASSPNGEAQYF.

The CDR3 DNA follows: TGTGCCAGCAGCTTAGAACAGGGACCCTCAGATACGCAGTATTTT. This codes for CASSLEQGPSDTQYF. This chain connects TRBV7-9 to TRBJ2-3; D is perhaps TRBD1 (6 bases). Per germline, CDR1 SEHNR and CDR2 FQNEAQ (reference sequence). This CDR3 is built from 15 residues. The ends were cut back, 1 base at V and 4 bases at J, with 12 bases in the middle.

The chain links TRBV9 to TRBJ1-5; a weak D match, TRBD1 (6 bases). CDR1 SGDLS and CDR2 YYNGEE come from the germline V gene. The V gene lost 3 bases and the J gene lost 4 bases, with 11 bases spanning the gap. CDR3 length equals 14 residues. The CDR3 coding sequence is TGTGCCAGCAGCGAGGACAGCCTGAATCAGCCCCAGCATTTT. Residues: CASSEDSLNQPQHF.

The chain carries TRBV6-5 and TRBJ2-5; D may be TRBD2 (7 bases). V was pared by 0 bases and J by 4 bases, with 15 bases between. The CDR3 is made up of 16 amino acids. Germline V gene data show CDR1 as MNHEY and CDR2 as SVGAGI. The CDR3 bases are TGTGCCAGCAGTTACTCGGCCGGGGGGCGTGCAGAGACCCAGTACTTC. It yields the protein CASSYSAGGRAETQYF.

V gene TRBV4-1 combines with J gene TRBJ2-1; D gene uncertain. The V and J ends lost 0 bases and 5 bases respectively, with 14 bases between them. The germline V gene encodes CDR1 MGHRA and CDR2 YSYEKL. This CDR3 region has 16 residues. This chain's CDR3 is CASSQDDLVRHNEQFF. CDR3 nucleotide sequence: TGCGCCAGCAGCCAAGATGACTTAGTGCGTCACAATGAGCAGTTCTTC.

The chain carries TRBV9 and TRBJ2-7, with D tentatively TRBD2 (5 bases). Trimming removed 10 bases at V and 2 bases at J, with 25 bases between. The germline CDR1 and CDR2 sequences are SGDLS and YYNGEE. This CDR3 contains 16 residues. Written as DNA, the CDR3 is TGTGCCCACTCAAATTTTACCCGGGAAAGGACCTACGAGCAGTACTTC. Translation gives CAHSNFTRERTYEQYF.

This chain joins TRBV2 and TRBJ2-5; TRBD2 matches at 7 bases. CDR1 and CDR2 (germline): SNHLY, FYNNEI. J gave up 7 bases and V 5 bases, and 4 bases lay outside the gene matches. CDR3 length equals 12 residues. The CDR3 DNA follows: TGTGCCAGCAGTACCTCGGGGGGGACCCAGTACTTC. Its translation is CASSTSGGTQYF.